These T cell receptor beta chains were read from a single sample in a study of OX40 agonist ivuxolimab in advanced cancers. This table comes from immunoSEQ multiplex PCR, and its TCRdb copy is limited to in-frame clones, with some not included. The sample lists approximately 77,000 clones, 85% occurring once. Source: CD4+ or CD8+ T cells sorted from blood, taken in a trial of the OX40 agonist ivuxolimab. These receptors originate from an adult with an advanced solid tumor such as melanoma, head and neck, liver or kidney cancer. Both conserved end residues are part of each CDR3. Fields, in order: CDR3 DNA, CDR3 protein, V gene, D gene, clone size, J gene, CDR3 length. D genes are given only for firm matches. The listing skips clone size in some rows; elsewhere it reads once, few, many or a size class.

TGTGCCAGCAGCTCTAGCAGGGGGACCCAGGTTGCCTACGAGCAGTACTTC CASSSSRGTQVAYEQYF TRBV11-1 TRBD1 - TRBJ2-7 17
TGTGCCACCAGCAGAGATTCGCAGGGGTCCTATGGCTACACCTTC CATSRDSQGSYGYTF TRBV15 - few TRBJ1-2 15
TGTGCCAGCAGCCTCCGGACAGGGAGAGATCAGCCCCAGCATTTT CASSLRTGRDQPQHF TRBV6-1 TRBD1 - TRBJ1-5 15
TGTGCCAGCCAGAAGACAGGGTTCAATGAGCAGTTCTTC CASQKTGFNEQFF TRBV6-5 TRBD1 - TRBJ2-1 13
TGTGCTAGTGGTTTGGGGACAGGGGGCTCTGGAAACACCATATATTTT CASGLGTGGSGNTIYF TRBV12-5 TRBD1 - TRBJ1-3 16
TGTGCCAGCCTTCGGACAGGGCTCCCCTACGAGCAGTACTTC CASLRTGLPYEQYF TRBV6-1 TRBD1 - TRBJ2-7 14
TGTGCCAGCAGCCTACAGGGGGCGAGGGATACGCAGTATTTT CASSLQGARDTQYF TRBV7-9 TRBD1 - TRBJ2-3 14
TGTGCCAGCAGCTACGGGGGGACTGTGGGCACTGAAGCTTTCTTT CASSYGGTVGTEAFF TRBV7-9 - - TRBJ1-1 15
TGTGCCAGCAGCCAAGCACTTCGAGAGACCCAGTACTTC CASSQALRETQYF TRBV4-2 - - TRBJ2-5 13
TGTGCCAGCAGCCCAACCTGGGGGTCGGTGCAGTACTTC CASSPTWGSVQYF TRBV7-8 - - TRBJ2-7 13
TGTGCCAGCAAAACGGGGGACAGGGTTACTAAGAATGAGCAGTTCTTC CASKTGDRVTKNEQFF TRBV28 TRBD1 - TRBJ2-1 16
TGCAGCGTTGAAGTTCGGACTAGCGCCTACGAGCAGTACTTC CSVEVRTSAYEQYF TRBV29-1 TRBD2 - TRBJ2-7 14
TGTGCCAGCAGCCTTAGCGGGGGGGCCGCAGAGACCCAGTACTTC CASSLSGGAAETQYF TRBV4-2 TRBD2 - TRBJ2-5 15
TGTGCCAGCAGTTTATTGGGGGTGCAGGAAGCTTTCTTT CASSLLGVQEAFF TRBV27 - - TRBJ1-1 13
TGTGCCAGCAGTACACTAGCGGGGGCCTACGAGCAGTACTTC CASSTLAGAYEQYF TRBV6-6 TRBD2 - TRBJ2-7 14
TGTGCCAGCAGCGTAGACCTGGGGGGACTCAGGGGAGGAAATGAAAAACTGTTTTTT CASSVDLGGLRGGNEKLFF TRBV9 - - TRBJ1-4 19
TGCAGCGGCGACAGGGGAGTTCCAGATACGCAGTATTTT CSGDRGVPDTQYF TRBV29-1 TRBD1 - TRBJ2-3 13
TGTGCCAGCAGCCAGTTGGGACAGGTAGACTCTGGAAACACCATATATTTT CASSQLGQVDSGNTIYF TRBV4-2 TRBD1 once TRBJ1-3 17
TGTGCCAGCAGTCCCTTGGGTAGTAGGGCCACCGGGGAGCTGTTTTTT CASSPLGSRATGELFF TRBV28 - - TRBJ2-2 16
TGTGCCGCTACCGGGACAGGGAACACTGAAGCTTTCTTT CAATGTGNTEAFF TRBV10-3 TRBD1 - TRBJ1-1 13